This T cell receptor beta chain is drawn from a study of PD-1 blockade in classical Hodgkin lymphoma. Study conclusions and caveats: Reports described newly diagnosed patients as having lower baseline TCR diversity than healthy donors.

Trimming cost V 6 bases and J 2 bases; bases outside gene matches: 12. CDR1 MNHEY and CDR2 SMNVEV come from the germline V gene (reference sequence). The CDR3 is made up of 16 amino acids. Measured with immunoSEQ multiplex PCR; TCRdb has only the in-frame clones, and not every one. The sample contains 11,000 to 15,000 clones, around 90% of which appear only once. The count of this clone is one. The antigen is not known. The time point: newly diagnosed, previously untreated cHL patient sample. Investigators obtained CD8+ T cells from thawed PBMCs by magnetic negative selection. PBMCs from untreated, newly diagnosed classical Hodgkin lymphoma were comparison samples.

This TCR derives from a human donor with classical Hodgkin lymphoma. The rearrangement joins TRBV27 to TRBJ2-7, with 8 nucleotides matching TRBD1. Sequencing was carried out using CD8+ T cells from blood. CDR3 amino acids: CASRTGQGFSTYEQYF. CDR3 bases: TGTGCCAGCAGAACCGGACAGGGATTCTCGACCTACGAGCAGTACTTC.